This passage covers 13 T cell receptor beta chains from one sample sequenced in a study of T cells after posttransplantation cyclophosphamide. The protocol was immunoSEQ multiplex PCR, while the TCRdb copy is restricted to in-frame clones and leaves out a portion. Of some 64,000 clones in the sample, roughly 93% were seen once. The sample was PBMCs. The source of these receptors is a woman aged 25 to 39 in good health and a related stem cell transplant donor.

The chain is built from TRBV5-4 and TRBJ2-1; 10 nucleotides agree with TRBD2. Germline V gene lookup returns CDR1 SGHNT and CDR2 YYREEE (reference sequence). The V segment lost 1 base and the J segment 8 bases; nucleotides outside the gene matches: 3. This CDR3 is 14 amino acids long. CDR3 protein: CASSLTSGEHEQFF. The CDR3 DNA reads TGTGCCAGCAGCTTGACTAGCGGGGAACATGAGCAGTTCTTC.

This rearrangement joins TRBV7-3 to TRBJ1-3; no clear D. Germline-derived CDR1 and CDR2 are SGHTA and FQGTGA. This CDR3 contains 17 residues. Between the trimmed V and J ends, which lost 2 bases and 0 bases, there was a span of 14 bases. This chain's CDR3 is CASSLVLGGSSGNTIYF. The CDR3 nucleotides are TGTGCCAGCAGCTTAGTCTTGGGCGGCTCCTCTGGAAACACCATATATTTT.

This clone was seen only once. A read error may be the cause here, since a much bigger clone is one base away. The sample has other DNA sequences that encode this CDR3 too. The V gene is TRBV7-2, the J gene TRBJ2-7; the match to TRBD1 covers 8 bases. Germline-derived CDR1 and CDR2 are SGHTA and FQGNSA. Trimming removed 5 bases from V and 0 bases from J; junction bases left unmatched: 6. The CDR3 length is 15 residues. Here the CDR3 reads CASSLRQGSSYEQYF. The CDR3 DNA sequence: TGTGCCAGCAGCCTAAGACAGGGGAGCTCCTACGAGCAGTACTTC.

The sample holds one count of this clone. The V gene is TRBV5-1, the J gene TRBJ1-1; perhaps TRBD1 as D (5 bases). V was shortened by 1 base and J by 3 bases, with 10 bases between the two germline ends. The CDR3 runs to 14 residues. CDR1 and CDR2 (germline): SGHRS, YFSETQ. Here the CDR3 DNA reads TGCGCCAGCAGCTTGAGACAGACTCACACTGAAGCTTTCTTT. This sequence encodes CASSLRQTHTEAFF. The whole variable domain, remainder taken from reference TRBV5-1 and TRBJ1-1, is KAGVTQTPRYLIKTRGQQVTLSCSPISGHRSVSWYQQTPGQGLQFLFEYFSETQRNKGNFPGRFSGRQFSNSRSEMNVSTLELGDSALYLCASSLRQTHTEAFFGQGTRLTVV.

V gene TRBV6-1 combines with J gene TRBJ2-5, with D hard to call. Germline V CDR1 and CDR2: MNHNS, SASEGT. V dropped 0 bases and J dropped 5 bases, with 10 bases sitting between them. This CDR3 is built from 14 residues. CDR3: CASSEAGSGETQYF. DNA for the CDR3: TGTGCCAGCAGTGAAGCGGGCAGTGGTGAGACCCAGTACTTC.

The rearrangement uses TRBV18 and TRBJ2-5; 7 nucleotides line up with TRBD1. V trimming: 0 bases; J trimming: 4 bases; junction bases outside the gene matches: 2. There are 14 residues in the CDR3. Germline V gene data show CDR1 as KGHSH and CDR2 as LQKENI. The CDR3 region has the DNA TGTGCCAGCTCACCACCAGGGGGCGGAGAGACCCAGTACTTC. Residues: CASSPPGGGETQYF.

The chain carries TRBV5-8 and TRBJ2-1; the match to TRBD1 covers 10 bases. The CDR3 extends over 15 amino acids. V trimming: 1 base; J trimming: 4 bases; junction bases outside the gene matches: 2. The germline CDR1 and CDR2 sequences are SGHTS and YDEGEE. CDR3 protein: CASSLWGQGYNEQFF. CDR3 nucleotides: TGTGCCAGCAGCTTGTGGGGACAGGGGTACAATGAGCAGTTCTTC. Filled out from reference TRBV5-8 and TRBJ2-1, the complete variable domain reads EAGVTQSPTHLIKTRGQQATLRCSPISGHTSVYWYQQALGLGLQFLLWYDEGEERNRGNFPPRFSGRQFPNYSSELNVNALELEDSALYLCASSLWGQGYNEQFFGPGTRLTVL.

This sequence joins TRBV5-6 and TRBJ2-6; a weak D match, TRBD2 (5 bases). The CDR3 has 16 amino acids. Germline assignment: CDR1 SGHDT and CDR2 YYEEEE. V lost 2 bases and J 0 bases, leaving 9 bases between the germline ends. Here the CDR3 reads CASSFLRVSGANVLTF. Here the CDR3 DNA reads TGTGCCAGCAGCTTTTTGCGGGTCTCTGGGGCCAACGTCCTGACTTTC.

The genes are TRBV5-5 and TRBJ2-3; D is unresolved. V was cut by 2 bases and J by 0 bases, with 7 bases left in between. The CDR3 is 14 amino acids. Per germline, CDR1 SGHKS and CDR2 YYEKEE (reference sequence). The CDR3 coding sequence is TGTGCCAGCAGCTTAAGGGTTAGCACAGATACGCAGTATTTT. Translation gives CASSLRVSTDTQYF.

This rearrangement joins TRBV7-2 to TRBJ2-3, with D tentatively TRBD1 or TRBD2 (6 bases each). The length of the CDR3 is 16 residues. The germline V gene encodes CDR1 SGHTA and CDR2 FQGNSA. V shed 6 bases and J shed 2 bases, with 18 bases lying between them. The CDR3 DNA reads TGTGCCAGCAGACCCTACGGGGGCACCTTCACAGATACGCAGTATTTT. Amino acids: CASRPYGGTFTDTQYF.

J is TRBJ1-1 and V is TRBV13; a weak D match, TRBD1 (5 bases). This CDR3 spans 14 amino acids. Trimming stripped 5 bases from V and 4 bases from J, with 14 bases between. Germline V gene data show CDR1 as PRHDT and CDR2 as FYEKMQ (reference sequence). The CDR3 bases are TGTGCCAGCAGCCAGAGGGGAGTTCGCACTGAAGCTTTCTTT. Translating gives CASSQRGVRTEAFF.

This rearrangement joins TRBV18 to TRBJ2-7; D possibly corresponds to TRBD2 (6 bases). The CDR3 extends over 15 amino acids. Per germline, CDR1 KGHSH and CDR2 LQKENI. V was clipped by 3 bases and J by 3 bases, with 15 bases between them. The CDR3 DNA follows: TGTGCCAGCTCACCGCGGGACGACCTTAGCTACGAGCAGTACTTC. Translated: CASSPRDDLSYEQYF.

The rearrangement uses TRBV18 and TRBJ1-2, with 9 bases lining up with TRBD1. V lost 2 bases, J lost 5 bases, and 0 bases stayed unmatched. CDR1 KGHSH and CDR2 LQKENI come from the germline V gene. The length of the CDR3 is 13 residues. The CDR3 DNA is TGTGCCAGCTCACCAGACAGGGGGTATGGCTACACCTTC. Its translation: CASSPDRGYGYTF.